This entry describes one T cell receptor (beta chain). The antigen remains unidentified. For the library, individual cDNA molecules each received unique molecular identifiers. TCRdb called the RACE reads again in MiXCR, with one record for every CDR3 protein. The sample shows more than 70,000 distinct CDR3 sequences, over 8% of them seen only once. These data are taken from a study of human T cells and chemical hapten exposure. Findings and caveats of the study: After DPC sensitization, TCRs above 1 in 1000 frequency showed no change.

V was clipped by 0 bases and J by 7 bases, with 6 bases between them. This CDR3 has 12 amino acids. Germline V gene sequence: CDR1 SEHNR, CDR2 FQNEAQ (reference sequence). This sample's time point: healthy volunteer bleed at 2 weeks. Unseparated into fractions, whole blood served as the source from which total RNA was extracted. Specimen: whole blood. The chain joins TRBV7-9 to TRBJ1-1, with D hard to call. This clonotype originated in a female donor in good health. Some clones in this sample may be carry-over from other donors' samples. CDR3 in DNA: TGTGCCAGCAGCTTAGCTGAGCGTGAAGCTTTCTTT. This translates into CASSLAEREAFF.